This TCR beta chain came from a study of blood T cells in healthy people across ages. Study context: Capturing about one barcoded beta molecule per two T cells was achieved by template switching. Study-level points and caveats: Conclusively comparing naive with antigen-experienced cells was impossible with unsorted PBMCs.

Together with a sample-barcoded 5' primer, a J-beta primer mix was included in a second PCR lasting about 6 to 11 cycles. TCRdb re-derived calls from the 5' RACE reads in MiXCR, one entry per CDR3 protein. Of 1.5 million to 2 million distinct CDR3 sequences in the sample, 49% were seen once. About this clonotype: Its antigen is unidentified.

Sample: blood. The clonotype was recovered from a woman in her 40s in good health.

The CDR3 DNA reads TGTGCCAGCAGTGAAGCTACAGGGAGGTTTGACGAGCAGTACTTC. This translates into CASSEATGRFDEQYF. The chain links TRBV6-1 to TRBJ2-7; either TRBD1 or TRBD2 may supply D (6 bases each). This CDR3 is built from 15 residues. The V end lost 0 bases, the J end lost 5 bases, and 14 bases lay between the germline ends. Per germline, CDR1 MNHNS and CDR2 SASEGT.